This entry lists 18 T cell receptor beta chains sequenced from one sample in a study of blood T cell repertoires in COVID-19 (dated by TCRdb to between 2020 and 2021). The library was built by means of the immunoSEQ multiplex PCR assay. The immuneACCESS repertoire file appears here via TCRdb, limited to in-frame rearrangements. These files lack a portion of the clones; in checked studies, under half of the deficit traces to unresolved V genes, and the cause of the others is not known. The sample table records around 270,000 clones; less than 90% of these occur just once. The ten largest clones take up roughly 3.9% of the sample. The sequenced sample consisted of peripheral blood. These receptors were collected from a man aged 55-75 years who had recovered from COVID-19.

This chain connects TRBV27 to TRBJ2-7; 9 bases fit TRBD1. This CDR3 is built from 15 residues. CDR1 and CDR2 (germline): MNHEY, SMNVEV (reference sequence). With V trimmed by 6 bases and J by 6 bases, 12 bases remained unmatched. This chain's CDR3 is CASSSPGQGFFEQYF. Here the CDR3 DNA reads TGTGCCAGCAGCTCCCCGGGACAGGGATTCTTCGAGCAGTACTTC.

J is TRBJ1-6 and V is TRBV7-6, with D unresolved. This CDR3 contains 12 residues. In germline, CDR1 is SGHVS, CDR2 FNYEAQ. The V end was cut by 3 bases, the J end by 7 bases, with 4 bases between. The CDR3 DNA reads as TGTGCCAGCAGCTTGGAGAATTCACCCCTCCACTTT. Its protein is CASSLENSPLHF.

This clone was found once. The chain carries TRBV24-1 and TRBJ1-5; TRBD1 aligns across 11 bases. The V segment lost 4 bases and the J segment 5 bases; nucleotides outside the gene matches: 9. Germline loops: CDR1 KGHDR, CDR2 SFDVKD. CDR3 length: 17 amino acids. CDR3 residues: CATSDRTGGRKDQPQHF. CDR3 in DNA: TGTGCCACCAGTGACAGGACAGGGGGCAGGAAGGATCAGCCCCAGCATTTT.

The rearrangement joins TRBV12-3 or TRBV12-4 to TRBJ2-5; 7 positions match TRBD2. The CDR3 spans 13 residues. The junction had 7 bases not matched to a gene; V was cut back by 5 bases and J by 7 bases. For the CDR3, the DNA is TGTGCCAGCAGTGAGGGATCGGGAGGGACCCAGTACTTC. Amino acids: CASSEGSGGTQYF.

The J gene is TRBJ1-5, the V gene TRBV7-8; perhaps TRBD1 as D (5 bases). Germline lookup yields CDR1 SGHVS and CDR2 FQNEAQ. V gave up 5 bases and J gave up 0 bases, with 17 bases separating them. This CDR3 is built from 17 residues. The DNA of the CDR3 is TGTGCCAGCAGCCCCGGGGAGGGGACCCATAGCAATCAGCCCCAGCATTTT. Translated: CASSPGEGTHSNQPQHF.

The chain uses TRBV10-2 and TRBJ1-3; D is undetermined. V lost 0 bases, J lost 6 bases, and 3 bases lay in between. The CDR3 has 12 residues. Looked up from germline, CDR1 is WSHSY and CDR2 is SAAADI. The CDR3, as DNA: TGCGCCAGCAGTGAGTCGGCAAACACCATATATTTT. This sequence encodes CASSESANTIYF.

V gene TRBV3-1 (or the pseudogene TRBV3-2) combines with J gene TRBJ1-3; D is possibly TRBD1 (6 bases). Germline values: CDR1 LGHDT, CDR2 YNNKEL (reference sequence). This CDR3 is built from 15 residues. V was cut by 3 bases and J by 4 bases, with 13 bases left in between. CDR3: CASSQRQVLGNTIYF. DNA for the CDR3: TGTGCCAGCAGCCAGAGACAGGTCTTAGGAAACACCATATATTTT.

This chain joins TRBV27 and TRBJ1-1; 9 bases map to TRBD1. The CDR3 length is 15 residues. Trimming removed 6 bases from V and 1 base from J; junction bases left unmatched: 6. The V gene's germline CDR1 is MNHEY and CDR2 SMNVEV (reference sequence). CDR3 sequence: CASRSQGAGNTEAFF. For the CDR3, the DNA is TGTGCCAGCAGGTCACAGGGGGCGGGGAACACTGAAGCTTTCTTT.

This clone was observed a few times. The gene calls are TRBV5-4 and TRBJ2-2; TRBD1 matches 10 bases. Germline V gene lookup returns CDR1 SGHNT and CDR2 YYREEE (reference sequence). CDR3 size: 16 residues. Losses at the gene ends were 7 bases for V and 2 bases for J; bases not matched to a gene: 8. CDR3 protein: CASAKGQGYNTGELFF. The DNA for the CDR3 is TGTGCCAGCGCGAAGGGACAGGGGTATAACACCGGGGAGCTGTTTTTT. Full variable domain (missing parts from reference TRBV5-4 and TRBJ2-2): ETGVTQSPTHLIKTRGQQVTLRCSSQSGHNTVSWYQQALGQGPQFIFQYYREEENGRGNFPPRFSGLQFPNYSSELNVNALELDDSALYLCASAKGQGYNTGELFFGEGSRLTVL.

The V gene is TRBV18, the J gene TRBJ2-5; 13 nucleotides match TRBD2. Germline V gene data show CDR1 as KGHSH and CDR2 as LQKENI. The CDR3 has 17 residues. V gave up 10 bases and J gave up 7 bases; unmatched junction bases: 18. DNA for the CDR3: TGTGCCACCGCAGACAGGACTAGCGGGGGCCTCGCTGCGACCCAGTACTTC. Translated, it gives CATADRTSGGLAATQYF.

The V gene is TRBV27, the J gene TRBJ1-5; D unclear. CDR1 is MNHEY, CDR2 SMNVEV, per germline (reference sequence). The CDR3 has 15 residues. Trimming left V 1 base short and J 1 base short, with 8 bases between. CDR3 coding DNA: TGTGCCAGCAGTTTATTGGCGGCGAGCAATCAGCCCCAGCATTTT. Translation gives CASSLLAASNQPQHF.

The J gene is TRBJ2-3, the V gene TRBV6-5; 9 bases are shared with TRBD1. The V and J ends lost 11 bases and 5 bases, in that order; junction bases with no gene match: 11. CDR1 MNHEY and CDR2 SVGAGI come from the germline V gene. There are 14 residues in the CDR3. The CDR3 DNA is TGTGCCGGTTTGGGACAGGGTTTTAGAGATACGCAGTATTTT. Translation gives CAGLGQGFRDTQYF.

The chain combines TRBV6-5 with TRBJ1-5; 12 bases line up with TRBD1. V lost 6 bases, J lost 7 bases, and 7 bases stayed unmatched. CDR1 and CDR2 (germline): MNHEY, SVGAGI. The CDR3 runs to 15 residues. The CDR3 region has the DNA TGTGCCAGCAGCGCCGGGACAGGGGGCATGCAGCCCCAGCATTTT. Translated: CASSAGTGGMQPQHF.

The chain combines TRBV5-1 with TRBJ2-7; TRBD1 agrees at 8 bases. The CDR3 has 14 amino acids. Per germline, CDR1 SGHRS and CDR2 YFSETQ. The J segment lost 5 bases and the V segment lost 5 bases, leaving 9 bases of the junction unmatched. The CDR3 here is CASSVQGDPNEQYF. As DNA, the CDR3 is TGCGCCAGCAGTGTACAGGGGGACCCAAACGAGCAGTACTTC.

The rearrangement joins TRBV19 to TRBJ2-5; 8 positions agree with TRBD1. The germline CDR1 and CDR2 sequences are LNHDA and SQIVND (reference sequence). CDR3 size: 14 residues. Trimming cost V 3 bases and J 5 bases; bases outside gene matches: 5. The CDR3 region is CASSIDRGVETQYF. DNA of the CDR3: TGTGCCAGTAGTATTGACAGGGGTGTTGAGACCCAGTACTTC. Drawing the rest from reference TRBV19 and TRBJ2-5, the complete variable domain is DGGITQSPKYLFRKEGQNVTLSCEQNLNHDAMYWYRQDPGQGLRLIYYSQIVNDFQKGDIAEGYSVSREKKESFPLTVTSAQKNPTAFYLCASSIDRGVETQYFGPGTRLLVL.

V gene TRBV12-5 combines with J gene TRBJ2-1; TRBD1 aligns across 7 bases. The CDR3 sequence is 15 residues long. Germline V CDR1 and CDR2: LGHNT, FRNRAP. Trimming cost V 4 bases and J 5 bases; bases outside gene matches: 8. The CDR3 here is CASGSGTAINNEQFF. CDR3 DNA sequence: TGTGCTAGTGGTTCCGGGACAGCAATAAACAATGAGCAGTTCTTC.

V is TRBV12-3 or TRBV12-4 and J is TRBJ1-2; D may be TRBD1 (5 bases). Between the trimmed V and J ends, which lost 5 bases and 5 bases, there was a span of 9 bases. This CDR3 comprises 12 residues. CDR3: CASSLQDYGYTF. Here the CDR3 DNA reads TGTGCCAGCAGTCTACAGGATTATGGCTACACCTTC.

The chain is built from TRBV9 and TRBJ1-4; D call uncertain. Trimming cost V 4 bases and J 5 bases, with 12 bases left between them. Germline assignment: CDR1 SGDLS and CDR2 YYNGEE. The CDR3 totals 14 residues. For the CDR3, the DNA is TGTGCCAGCAGCCGGAGCGGGAAGAATGAAAAACTGTTTTTT. It specifies CASSRSGKNEKLFF.